The 20 T cell receptor beta chains below come from one sample, sequenced in a study of shared clonotypes between healthy human individuals. Measured with immunoSEQ multiplex PCR; TCRdb has only the in-frame clones, and not every one. The table records roughly 2 million clones, around 96% of them present only once. CD45RO negativity and positive selection for CCR7 defined naive CD8 cells, a population that excluded terminally differentiated effector memory CD45RA+ cells. Specimen: naive CD8+ T cells sorted from blood. These receptors originate from a man aged 18 to 29 in good health.

In its sample, this clone was seen a few times. This sequence joins TRBV28 and TRBJ1-6; TRBD1 agrees at 7 bases. From germline, CDR1 is MDHEN and CDR2 SYDVKM. The CDR3 is made up of 16 amino acids. V lost 7 bases, J lost 7 bases, and 13 bases stayed unmatched. In DNA form, the CDR3 reads TGTGCCAGCATCCCGACAGGGCCCACTCCCAATTCACCCCTCCACTTT. Translation: CASIPTGPTPNSPLHF. The entire variable domain, with the rest obtained from reference TRBV28 and TRBJ1-6, is as follows: DVKVTQSSRYLVKRTGEKVFLECVQDMDHENMFWYRQDPGLGLRLIYFSYDVKMKEKGDIPEGYSVSREKKERFSLILESASTNQTSMYLCASIPTGPTPNSPLHFGNGTRLTVT.

The rearrangement joins TRBV7-9 to TRBJ1-2; D is perhaps TRBD1 (6 bases). Germline CDR1 and CDR2: SEHNR and FQNEAQ (reference sequence). This CDR3 is 14 amino acids long. V dropped 3 bases and J dropped 5 bases, with 13 bases sitting between them. Here the CDR3 reads CASSLDSLKYGYTF. CDR3 coding DNA: TGTGCCAGCAGCTTGGACAGCCTCAAGTATGGCTACACCTTC.

This chain joins TRBV5-4 and TRBJ2-5, with 9 bases that match TRBD1. This CDR3 has 14 residues. Unmatched junction bases numbered 7, after V lost 5 bases and J lost 5 bases. In germline, CDR1 is SGHNT, CDR2 YYREEE (reference sequence). The CDR3 is CASRLTGGSETQYF. The CDR3, as DNA: TGTGCCAGCAGACTGACAGGGGGTTCGGAGACCCAGTACTTC.

Concerning this clone: At one of its ends the junction is not consistent with the germline gene, which may arise from a read error. The gene calls are TRBV7-7 and TRBJ2-7; TRBD1 matches 8 bases. The germline V gene encodes CDR1 SSHAT and CDR2 FNYEAQ (reference sequence). This CDR3 comprises 12 residues. CDR3 nucleotides: TGTGCTAGCAGCTCCGCGTCGACAGGGGAGTACTTC. Its translation: CASSSASTGEYF.

The V gene is TRBV4-1, the J gene TRBJ2-1; tentatively, D is TRBD2 (6 bases). V was clipped by 0 bases and J by 9 bases, with 18 bases between them. Germline CDR1 and CDR2: MGHRA and YSYEKL. The CDR3 length is 16 residues. CDR3 sequence (DNA): TGCGCCAGCAGCCAAGATCGTCAGGGTGCGGGAATTGAGCAGTTCTTC. Its protein product is CASSQDRQGAGIEQFF.

The V call is TRBV6-5, the J call TRBJ2-1, with D unresolved. The CDR3 spans 12 residues. CDR1 is MNHEY and CDR2 is SVGAGI in the germline V gene. V shed 2 bases and J shed 8 bases, with 7 bases lying between them. CDR3 DNA: TGTGCCAGCAGTTACGGTTGGGATGAGCAGTTCTTC. This sequence encodes CASSYGWDEQFF.

The J gene is TRBJ2-7, the V gene TRBV5-4; D tentatively reads TRBD1 or TRBD2 (5 bases each). V was trimmed by 0 bases and J by 4 bases, leaving 14 bases between them. The CDR3 has 15 residues. Germline assignment: CDR1 SGHNT and CDR2 YYREEE (reference sequence). CDR3 sequence: CASSLGVEGSYEQYF. In DNA, the CDR3 is TGTGCCAGCAGCTTGGGAGTAGAGGGGAGTTACGAGCAGTACTTC.

Here the CDR3 DNA reads TGTGCCAGTACCGCGGCCGGCGAGAATGAGCAGTTCTTC. Encoded protein: CASTAAGENEQFF. The rearrangement uses TRBV19 and TRBJ2-1; no firm D call. Germline V lookup: CDR1 LNHDA, CDR2 SQIVND (reference sequence). CDR3 length equals 13 residues. With 7 bases removed from V and 7 bases from J, the gap between germline ends came to 14 bases.

This chain's CDR3 is CASRGQGASSDTQYF. The DNA for the CDR3 is TGTGCCAGCAGGGGACAGGGGGCGTCCTCAGATACGCAGTATTTT. The chain combines TRBV7-9 with TRBJ2-3; 12 bases line up with TRBD1. The CDR3 consists of 15 residues. V was clipped by 6 bases and J by 4 bases; unmatched bases: 5. CDR1 and CDR2 (germline): SEHNR, FQNEAQ (reference sequence).

This chain uses TRBV6-5 with TRBJ1-4, with unresolved D. CDR3 length: 14 residues. Trimming cost V 5 bases and J 1 base, with 8 bases left between them. The germline V gene has CDR1 MNHEY and CDR2 SVGAGI. CDR3 protein: CASSAGRTNEKLFF. The CDR3 DNA reads as TGTGCCAGCAGTGCAGGAAGAACTAATGAAAAACTGTTTTTT.

The genes are TRBV4-1 and TRBJ2-4, with D possibly matching TRBD2 (5 bases). The V end lost 0 bases, the J end lost 8 bases, and 20 bases lay between the germline ends. The CDR3 extends over 17 amino acids. CDR1 MGHRA and CDR2 YSYEKL come from the germline V gene. CDR3 residues: CASSQDHPSTLSDIQYF. DNA of the CDR3: TGCGCCAGCAGCCAAGATCACCCTAGCACATTATCTGACATTCAGTACTTC.

The chain links TRBV4-2 to TRBJ2-1; 8 nucleotides agree with TRBD1. CDR3 length: 15 amino acids. Germline V lookup: CDR1 LGHNA, CDR2 YNFKEQ. Trimming at V came to 0 bases and at J to 8 bases, leaving 6 bases not matched to a gene. Here the CDR3 reads CASSQEDREGYEQFF. The CDR3 DNA sequence: TGTGCCAGCAGCCAAGAGGACAGGGAAGGGTATGAGCAGTTCTTC.

The V gene is TRBV30, the J gene TRBJ1-2; no reliable D call. The CDR3 runs to 17 residues. From germline, CDR1 is GTSNPN and CDR2 SVGIG (reference sequence). V was clipped by 2 bases and J by 8 bases, with 27 bases between them. The CDR3 sequence: CAWSREEELARLEGYTF. The CDR3 DNA reads TGTGCCTGGAGTAGAGAGGAAGAACTGGCGCGACTTGAGGGCTACACCTTC.

The chain uses TRBV30 and TRBJ1-1, with 8 bases lining up with TRBD1. The CDR3 length is 13 residues. Germline CDR1 and CDR2: GTSNPN and SVGIG (reference sequence). J gave up 1 base and V 5 bases, and 3 bases lay outside the gene matches. DNA of the CDR3: TGTGCCTGGGGGACAGGTTGGAACACTGAAGCTTTCTTT. Its protein product is CAWGTGWNTEAFF.

V and J are TRBV7-2 and TRBJ2-5, with TRBD2 matching 11 bases. This CDR3 has 17 residues. V dropped 4 bases and J dropped 1; count of bases not matched to a gene: 8. Germline CDR1 is SGHTA and CDR2 is FQGNSA. The CDR3 region is CASSSGLAVPSQETQYF. The CDR3 nucleotides are TGTGCCAGCAGCTCGGGACTAGCGGTGCCGTCCCAAGAGACCCAGTACTTC.

This sequence joins TRBV9 and TRBJ1-2, with TRBD1 matching 7 bases. This CDR3 is built from 15 residues. The V segment lost 2 bases and the J segment 3 bases; nucleotides outside the gene matches: 7. Germline V CDR1 and CDR2: SGDLS, YYNGEE. DNA for the CDR3: TGTGCCAGCAGCGTGTCTACCGGGACAGACTATGGCTACACCTTC. Residues: CASSVSTGTDYGYTF.

Comment on this clone: Other DNA sequences from this sample encode an identical CDR3 as well. V gene TRBV5-6 combines with J gene TRBJ2-7; no definite D call. V was clipped by 5 bases and J by 6 bases, with 12 bases between them. The germline CDR1 and CDR2 sequences are SGHDT and YYEEEE. This CDR3 comprises 12 residues. The CDR3 DNA follows: TGTGCCAGCAGTTTTTTAACGGGCGAGCAGTACTTC. Its protein product is CASSFLTGEQYF.

This chain links TRBV13 with TRBJ2-5, with a tentative D call TRBD2 (6 bases). The CDR3 loop spans 14 amino acids. Germline V gives CDR1 PRHDT, CDR2 FYEKMQ (reference sequence). V was pared by 2 bases and J by 1 base, with 8 bases between. CDR3 DNA: TGTGCCAGCAGCTTACGGGGGATCCAAGAGACCCAGTACTTC. Translated: CASSLRGIQETQYF.

This chain connects TRBV12-5 to TRBJ2-7, with TRBD2 matching 9 bases. V shed 2 bases and J 0 bases; nucleotides not matched to a gene: 14. The length of the CDR3 is 19 residues. The V gene's germline CDR1 is LGHNT and CDR2 FRNRAP. The DNA of the CDR3 is TGTGCTAGTGGTTTGCCCTCAGGCGGGGGGGTCAGAAGCTCCTACGAGCAGTACTTC. Translated: CASGLPSGGGVRSSYEQYF. The whole variable domain, filled in from reference TRBV12-5 and TRBJ2-7, reads DARVTQTPRHKVTEMGQEVTMRCQPILGHNTVFWYRQTMMQGLELLAYFRNRAPLDDSGMPKDRFSAEMPDATLATLKIQPSEPRDSAVYFCASGLPSGGGVRSSYEQYFGPGTRLTVT.

The CDR3 region is CASSPPGTNEQFF. As DNA, the CDR3 is TGTGCCAGCAGCCCTCCGGGCACCAATGAGCAGTTCTTC. The gene calls are TRBV5-6 and TRBJ2-1; D is unclear. The CDR3 is 13 amino acids. Trimming left V 4 bases short and J 6 bases short, with 11 bases between. Germline loops: CDR1 SGHDT, CDR2 YYEEEE. The full variable domain, its missing parts supplied by reference TRBV5-6 and TRBJ2-1, is DAGVTQSPTHLIKTRGQQVTLRCSPKSGHDTVSWYQQALGQGPQFIFQYYEEEERQRGNFPDRFSGHQFPNYSSELNVNALLLGDSALYLCASSPPGTNEQFFGPGTRLTVL.